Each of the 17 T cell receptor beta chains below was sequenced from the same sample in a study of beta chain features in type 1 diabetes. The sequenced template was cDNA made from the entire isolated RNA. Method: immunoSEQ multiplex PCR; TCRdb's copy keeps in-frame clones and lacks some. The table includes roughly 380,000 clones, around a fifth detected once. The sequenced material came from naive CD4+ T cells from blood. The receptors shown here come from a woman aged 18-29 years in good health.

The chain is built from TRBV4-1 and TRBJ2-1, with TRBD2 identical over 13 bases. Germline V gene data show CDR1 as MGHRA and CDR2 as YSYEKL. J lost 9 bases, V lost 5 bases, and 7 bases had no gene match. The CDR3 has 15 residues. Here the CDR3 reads CASSIRTSGSSEQFF. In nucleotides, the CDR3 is TGCGCCAGCAGCATCCGGACTAGCGGGAGTTCTGAGCAGTTCTTC.

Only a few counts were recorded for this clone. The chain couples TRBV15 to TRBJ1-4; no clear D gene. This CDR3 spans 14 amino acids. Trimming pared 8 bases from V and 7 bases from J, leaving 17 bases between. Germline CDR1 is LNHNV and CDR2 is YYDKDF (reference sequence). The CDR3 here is CATRPEGAGEKLFF. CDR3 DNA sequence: TGTGCCACCCGACCGGAGGGAGCAGGTGAAAAACTGTTTTTT. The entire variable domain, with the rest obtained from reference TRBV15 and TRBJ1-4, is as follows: DAMVIQNPRYQVTQFGKPVTLSCSQTLNHNVMYWYQQKSSQAPKLLFHYYDKDFNNEADTPDNFQSRRPNTSFCFLDIRSPGLGDTAMYLCATRPEGAGEKLFFGSGTQLSVL.

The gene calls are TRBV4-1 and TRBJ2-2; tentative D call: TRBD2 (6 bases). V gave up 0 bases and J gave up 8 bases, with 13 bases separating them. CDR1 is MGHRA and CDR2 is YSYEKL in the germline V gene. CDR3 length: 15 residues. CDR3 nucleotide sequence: TGCGCCAGCAGCCAAGATAATGGGCGGGAAGGGGAGCTGTTTTTT. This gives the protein CASSQDNGREGELFF.

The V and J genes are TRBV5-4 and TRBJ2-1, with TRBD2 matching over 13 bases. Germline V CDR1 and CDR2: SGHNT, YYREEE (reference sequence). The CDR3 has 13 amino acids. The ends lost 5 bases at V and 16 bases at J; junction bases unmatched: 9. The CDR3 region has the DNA TGTGCCAGCAGTTTTGGGACTAGCGGGACCACCTTCTTC. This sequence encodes CASSFGTSGTTFF.

CDR3 sequence reads: CASSLMVAVAGELFF. The CDR3 DNA reads TGTGCCAGCAGCTTAATGGTAGCGGTCGCCGGGGAGCTGTTTTTT. The chain uses TRBV7-2 and TRBJ2-2; perhaps TRBD2 as D (6 bases). The ends were cut back, 2 bases at V and 6 bases at J, with 13 bases in the middle. This CDR3 region has 15 residues. The germline V gene encodes CDR1 SGHTA and CDR2 FQGNSA. The full variable domain, its missing parts supplied by reference TRBV7-2 and TRBJ2-2, is GAGVSQSPSNKVTEKGKDVELRCDPISGHTALYWYRQSLGQGLEFLIYFQGNSAPDKSGLPSDRFSAERTGGSVSTLTIQRTQQEDSAVYLCASSLMVAVAGELFFGEGSRLTVL.

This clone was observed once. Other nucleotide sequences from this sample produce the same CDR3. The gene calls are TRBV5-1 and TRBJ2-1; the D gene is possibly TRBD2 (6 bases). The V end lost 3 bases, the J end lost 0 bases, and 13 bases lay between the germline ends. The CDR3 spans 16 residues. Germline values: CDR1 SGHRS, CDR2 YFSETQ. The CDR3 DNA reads TGCGCCAGCAGCTCTTTAGCCGGGAGCTCCTACAATGAGCAGTTCTTC. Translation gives CASSSLAGSSYNEQFF. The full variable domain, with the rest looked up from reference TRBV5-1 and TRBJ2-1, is KAGVTQTPRYLIKTRGQQVTLSCSPISGHRSVSWYQQTPGQGLQFLFEYFSETQRNKGNFPGRFSGRQFSNSRSEMNVSTLELGDSALYLCASSSLAGSSYNEQFFGPGTRLTVL.

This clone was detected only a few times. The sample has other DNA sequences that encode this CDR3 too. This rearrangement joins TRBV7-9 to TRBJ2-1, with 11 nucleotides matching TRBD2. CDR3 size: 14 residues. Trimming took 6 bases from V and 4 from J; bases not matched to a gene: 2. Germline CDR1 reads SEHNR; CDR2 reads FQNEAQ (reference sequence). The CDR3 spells CASSLAGGYNEQFF. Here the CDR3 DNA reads TGTGCCAGCAGTCTAGCGGGGGGTTACAATGAGCAGTTCTTC.

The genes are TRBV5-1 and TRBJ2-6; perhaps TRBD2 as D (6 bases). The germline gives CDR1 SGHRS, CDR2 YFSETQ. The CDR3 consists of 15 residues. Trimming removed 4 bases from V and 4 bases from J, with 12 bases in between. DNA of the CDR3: TGCGCCAGCAGCATCGGGGGAACAGGGGCCAACGTCCTGACTTTC. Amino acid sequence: CASSIGGTGANVLTF.

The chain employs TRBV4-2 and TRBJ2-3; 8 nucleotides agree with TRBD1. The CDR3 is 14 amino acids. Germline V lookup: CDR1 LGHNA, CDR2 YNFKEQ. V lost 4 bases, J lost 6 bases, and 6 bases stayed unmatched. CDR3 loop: CASSPTGAGDTQYF. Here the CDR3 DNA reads TGTGCCAGCAGCCCGACAGGGGCGGGGGATACGCAGTATTTT.

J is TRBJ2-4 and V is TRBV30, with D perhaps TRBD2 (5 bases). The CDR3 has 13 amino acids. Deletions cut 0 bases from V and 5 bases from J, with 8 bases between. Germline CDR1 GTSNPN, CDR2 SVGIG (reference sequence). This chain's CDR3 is CAWSVQRENIQYF. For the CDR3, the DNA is TGTGCCTGGAGTGTACAGAGGGAAAACATTCAGTACTTC.

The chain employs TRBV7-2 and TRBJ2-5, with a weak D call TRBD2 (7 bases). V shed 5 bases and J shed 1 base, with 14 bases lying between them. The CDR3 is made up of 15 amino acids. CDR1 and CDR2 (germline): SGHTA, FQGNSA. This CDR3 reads CASSPMAGAQETQYF. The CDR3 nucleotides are TGTGCCAGCAGCCCCATGGCGGGGGCCCAAGAGACCCAGTACTTC. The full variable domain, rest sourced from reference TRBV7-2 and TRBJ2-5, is GAGVSQSPSNKVTEKGKDVELRCDPISGHTALYWYRQSLGQGLEFLIYFQGNSAPDKSGLPSDRFSAERTGGSVSTLTIQRTQQEDSAVYLCASSPMAGAQETQYFGPGTRLLVL.

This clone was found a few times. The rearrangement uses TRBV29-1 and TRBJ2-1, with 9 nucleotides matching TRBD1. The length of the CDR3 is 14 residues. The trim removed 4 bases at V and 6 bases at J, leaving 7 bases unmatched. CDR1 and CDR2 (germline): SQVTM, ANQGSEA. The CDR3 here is CSVGGQGFGNEQFF. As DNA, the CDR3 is TGCAGCGTTGGAGGACAGGGGTTTGGCAATGAGCAGTTCTTC.

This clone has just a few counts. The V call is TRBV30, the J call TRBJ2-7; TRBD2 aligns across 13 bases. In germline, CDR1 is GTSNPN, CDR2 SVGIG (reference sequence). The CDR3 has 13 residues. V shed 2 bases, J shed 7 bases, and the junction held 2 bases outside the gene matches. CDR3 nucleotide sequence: TGTGCCTGGAGTAAGGGACTAGCGGGGGAGCAGTACTTC. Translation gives CAWSKGLAGEQYF.

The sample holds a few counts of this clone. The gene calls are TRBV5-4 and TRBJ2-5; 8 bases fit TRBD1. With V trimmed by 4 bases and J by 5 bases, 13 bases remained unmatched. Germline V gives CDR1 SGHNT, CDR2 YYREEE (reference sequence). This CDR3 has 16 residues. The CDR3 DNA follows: TGTGCCAGCAGCCAGGGGGCGGCAGCCGCGAGGGAGACCCAGTACTTC. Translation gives CASSQGAAAARETQYF.

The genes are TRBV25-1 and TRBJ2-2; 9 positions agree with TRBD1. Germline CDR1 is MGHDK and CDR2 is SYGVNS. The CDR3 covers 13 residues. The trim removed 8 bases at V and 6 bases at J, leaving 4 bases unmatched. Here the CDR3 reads CASRDREAGELFF. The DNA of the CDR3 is TGTGCCAGCCGGGACAGGGAGGCCGGGGAGCTGTTTTTT.

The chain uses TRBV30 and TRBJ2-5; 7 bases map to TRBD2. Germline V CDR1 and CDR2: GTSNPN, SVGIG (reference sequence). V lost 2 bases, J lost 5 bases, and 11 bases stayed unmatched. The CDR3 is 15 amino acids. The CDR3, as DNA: TGTGCCTGGAGTTCCGGGACTACCAACCGGGAGACCCAGTACTTC. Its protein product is CAWSSGTTNRETQYF.

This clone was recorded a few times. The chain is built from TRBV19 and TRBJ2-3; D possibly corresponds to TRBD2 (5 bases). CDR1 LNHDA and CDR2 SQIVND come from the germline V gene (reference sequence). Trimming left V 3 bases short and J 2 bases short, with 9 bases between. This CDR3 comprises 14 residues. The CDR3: CASSIRLATDTQYF. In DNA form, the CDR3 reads TGTGCCAGTAGTATCCGGCTAGCCACAGATACGCAGTATTTT.